The 26 T cell receptor beta chains presented below share a single source sample, sequenced in a study of blood T cell repertoires in COVID-19. TCRdb keeps only in-frame clones here, not all; method: immunoSEQ multiplex PCR. Of around 100,000 clones in the sample, approximately 62% were seen once. The sequenced sample was peripheral blood. All receptors derive from a man older than 75 with acute or convalescent COVID-19.

This clone has only a few counts. This chain uses TRBV7-2 with TRBJ2-3; D is undetermined. The CDR3 spans 17 residues. Per germline, CDR1 SGHTA and CDR2 FQGNSA. Trimming took 4 bases from V and 0 from J, leaving 17 bases between them. The CDR3 bases are TGTGCCAGCAGCTCACTCCTCCTCTTCACTAGCACAGATACGCAGTATTTT. It encodes CASSSLLLFTSTDTQYF. Full variable domain (rest looked up from reference TRBV7-2 and TRBJ2-3): GAGVSQSPSNKVTEKGKDVELRCDPISGHTALYWYRQSLGQGLEFLIYFQGNSAPDKSGLPSDRFSAERTGGSVSTLTIQRTQQEDSAVYLCASSSLLLFTSTDTQYFGPGTRLTVL.

This clone has just one count. This chain uses TRBV5-1 with TRBJ2-7, with TRBD2 matching over 7 bases. From germline, CDR1 is SGHRS and CDR2 YFSETQ. There are 15 residues in the CDR3. Trimming at V came to 0 bases and at J to 1 base, leaving 4 bases not matched to a gene. CDR3 bases: TGCGCCAGCAGCTTGGGAGCTAGCGGATCCTACGAGCAGTACTTC. Translated: CASSLGASGSYEQYF. The full variable domain, with the rest looked up from reference TRBV5-1 and TRBJ2-7, is KAGVTQTPRYLIKTRGQQVTLSCSPISGHRSVSWYQQTPGQGLQFLFEYFSETQRNKGNFPGRFSGRQFSNSRSEMNVSTLELGDSALYLCASSLGASGSYEQYFGPGTRLTVT.

This clone came up a few times. V gene TRBV4-3 combines with J gene TRBJ1-1; TRBD1 is a possible D gene (5 bases). CDR3 size: 15 residues. V was cut by 4 bases and J by 1 base, with 13 bases left in between. Looked up from germline, CDR1 is LGHNA and CDR2 is YSLEER. The CDR3 loop is CASSPRDFSNTEAFF. The DNA for the CDR3 is TGCGCCAGCAGCCCTCGGGACTTCTCGAACACTGAAGCTTTCTTT.

This clone has a handful of counts. The genes are TRBV5-1 and TRBJ1-1; perhaps TRBD1 as D (6 bases). CDR1 is SGHRS and CDR2 is YFSETQ in the germline V gene. V lost 6 bases and J 3 bases, leaving 12 bases between the germline ends. The CDR3 is 13 amino acids. The CDR3 sequence is CASTPGADTEAFF. In DNA form, the CDR3 reads TGCGCCAGCACGCCAGGGGCGGACACTGAAGCTTTCTTT.

The chain recombines TRBV4-1 with TRBJ2-1, with 10 bases aligning to TRBD2. The germline V gene has CDR1 MGHRA and CDR2 YSYEKL. The CDR3 is 16 amino acids. Unmatched junction bases numbered 8, after V lost 5 bases and J lost 4 bases. Here the CDR3 DNA reads TGCGCCAGCAGCGGCCCTAGCGGGAGTGGGTACAATGAGCAGTTCTTC. It encodes CASSGPSGSGYNEQFF.

This rearrangement joins TRBV6-2 or TRBV6-3 to TRBJ1-2, with TRBD1 identical over 10 bases. Germline-derived CDR1 and CDR2 are MNHEY and SVGEGT. The CDR3 is 12 residues long. V gave up 6 bases and J gave up 8 bases; unmatched junction bases: 3. The CDR3 sequence: CASSDRGRGYTF. CDR3 coding DNA: TGTGCCAGCAGCGACAGGGGGCGCGGCTACACCTTC.

V gene TRBV11-2 combines with J gene TRBJ2-7; 11 nucleotides align to TRBD2. The CDR3 sequence is 17 residues long. Unmatched junction bases numbered 8, after V lost 1 base and J lost 3 bases. Looked up from germline, CDR1 is SGHAT and CDR2 is FQNNGV. The CDR3 reads CASSLVPLTSGNYEQYF. The CDR3 DNA follows: TGTGCCAGCAGCTTAGTTCCCCTGACTAGCGGGAACTACGAGCAGTACTTC.

The rearrangement links TRBV3-1 (or the pseudogene TRBV3-2) to TRBJ1-1; D gene ambiguous. The CDR3 has 16 amino acids. V was clipped by 0 bases and J by 4 bases, with 15 bases between them. Germline CDR1 reads LGHDT; CDR2 reads YNNKEL (reference sequence). The CDR3 bases are TGTGCCAGCAGCCAAGAGGCCTTTGCGGGGTTCACTGAAGCTTTCTTT. This codes for CASSQEAFAGFTEAFF.

This clone has at least ten counts. This rearrangement joins TRBV28 to TRBJ1-3; the match to TRBD1 covers 7 bases. This CDR3 region has 14 residues. Germline-derived CDR1 and CDR2 are MDHEN and SYDVKM. The trim removed 4 bases at V and 4 bases at J, leaving 4 bases unmatched. CDR3 sequence: CASSSSDRGNTIYF. CDR3 bases: TGTGCCAGCAGTTCATCGGACAGGGGAAACACCATATATTTT. The full variable domain, with the rest looked up from reference TRBV28 and TRBJ1-3, is DVKVTQSSRYLVKRTGEKVFLECVQDMDHENMFWYRQDPGLGLRLIYFSYDVKMKEKGDIPEGYSVSREKKERFSLILESASTNQTSMYLCASSSSDRGNTIYFGEGSWLTVV.

V gene TRBV5-4 combines with J gene TRBJ1-2, with 9 nucleotides matching TRBD1. From germline, CDR1 is SGHNT and CDR2 YYREEE (reference sequence). The junction had 1 base not matched to a gene; V was cut back by 0 bases and J by 1 base. The CDR3 is 15 amino acids. As DNA, the CDR3 is TGTGCCAGCAGCTTGGGGGACAGGGATAACTATGGCTACACCTTC. Translated, it gives CASSLGDRDNYGYTF.

The rearrangement uses TRBV7-8 and TRBJ1-4, with a weak D call TRBD1 (6 bases). V was trimmed by 5 bases and J by 3 bases, leaving 13 bases between them. The CDR3 has 15 amino acids. Germline V gene sequence: CDR1 SGHVS, CDR2 FQNEAQ. The CDR3 DNA is TGTGCCAGCAGCCAAACAGGGAGTTCTAATGAAAAACTGTTTTTT. Translation: CASSQTGSSNEKLFF. Using reference TRBV7-8 and TRBJ1-4 for the parts outside the CDR3, the full variable domain is GAGVSQSPRYKVAKRGQDVALRCDPISGHVSLFWYQQALGQGPEFLTYFQNEAQLDKSGLPSDRFFAERPEGSVSTLKIQRTQQEDSAVYLCASSQTGSSNEKLFFGSGTQLSVL.

This clone was detected a few times. V is TRBV6-5 and J is TRBJ1-4; TRBD1 matches 11 bases. The V segment lost 6 bases and the J segment 7 bases; nucleotides outside the gene matches: 7. The germline V gene encodes CDR1 MNHEY and CDR2 SVGAGI. The CDR3 runs 15 residues. CDR3 DNA: TGTGCCAGCAGGGAGGGAGGGACAGGGGGTGAAAAACTGTTTTTT. Translating gives CASREGGTGGEKLFF.

This chain uses TRBV10-3 with TRBJ2-7; TRBD1 matches at 12 bases. Germline CDR1 ENHRY, CDR2 SYGVKD. J was trimmed by 7 bases and V by 4 bases; bases with no gene match: 5. CDR3 length: 14 amino acids. This CDR3 reads CAISGGQGAREQYF. In DNA, the CDR3 is TGTGCCATCAGTGGGGGACAGGGGGCGCGGGAGCAGTACTTC.

This chain joins TRBV19 and TRBJ1-4; 7 bases are a match to TRBD1. The V gene's germline CDR1 is LNHDA and CDR2 SQIVND (reference sequence). J lost 0 bases, V lost 4 bases, and 5 bases had no gene match. The CDR3 has 16 residues. In nucleotides, the CDR3 is TGTGCCAGTAGTAGACAGGGAGGAGCAACTAATGAAAAACTGTTTTTT. Protein: CASSRQGGATNEKLFF.

The chain couples TRBV28 to TRBJ2-5; D is perhaps TRBD1 (5 bases). With 4 bases removed from V and 0 bases from J, the gap between germline ends came to 6 bases. This CDR3 is 13 amino acids long. Germline loops: CDR1 MDHEN, CDR2 SYDVKM. CDR3 sequence: CASSSGYQETQYF. In DNA form, the CDR3 reads TGTGCCAGCAGTTCAGGGTACCAAGAGACCCAGTACTTC.

This chain joins TRBV18 and TRBJ2-3, with 7 bases matching TRBD1. The CDR3 is made up of 15 amino acids. Germline V gene lookup returns CDR1 KGHSH and CDR2 LQKENI. The V and J ends lost 5 bases and 2 bases, in that order; junction bases with no gene match: 7. The CDR3 sequence: CASSSLTGTTDTQYF. As DNA, the CDR3 is TGTGCCAGCTCATCTTTGACAGGGACCACAGATACGCAGTATTTT.

The V gene is TRBV28, the J gene TRBJ2-5; TRBD1 matches 10 bases. The germline V gene encodes CDR1 MDHEN and CDR2 SYDVKM. The CDR3 consists of 16 residues. With V trimmed by 3 bases and J by 4 bases, 8 bases remained unmatched. The CDR3 is CASSFGTGDGGETQYF. As DNA, the CDR3 is TGTGCCAGCAGTTTTGGGACAGGGGATGGGGGAGAGACCCAGTACTTC. The entire variable domain, with the rest obtained from reference TRBV28 and TRBJ2-5, is as follows: DVKVTQSSRYLVKRTGEKVFLECVQDMDHENMFWYRQDPGLGLRLIYFSYDVKMKEKGDIPEGYSVSREKKERFSLILESASTNQTSMYLCASSFGTGDGGETQYFGPGTRLLVL.

This clone has just a few counts. The rearrangement joins TRBV28 to TRBJ2-7, with D unresolved. The V gene lost 4 bases and the J gene lost 0 bases, with 10 bases spanning the gap. The CDR3 loop spans 14 amino acids. Germline V gene data show CDR1 as MDHEN and CDR2 as SYDVKM. For the CDR3, the DNA is TGTGCCAGCAGTTCCGCGACTGGCTCCTACGAGCAGTACTTC. It translates to CASSSATGSYEQYF.

The V and J genes are TRBV18 and TRBJ2-2, with D tentatively TRBD2 (5 bases). Germline CDR1 is KGHSH and CDR2 is LQKENI. V was cut by 8 bases and J by 0 bases, with 13 bases left in between. There are 15 residues in the CDR3. CDR3 protein: CASPRGETNTGELFF. The CDR3 region has the DNA TGTGCCAGCCCCCGGGGAGAAACGAACACCGGGGAGCTGTTTTTT.

The V and J genes are TRBV24-1 and TRBJ2-3; 8 nucleotides match TRBD2. The J segment lost 0 bases and the V segment lost 9 bases, leaving 4 bases of the junction unmatched. The CDR3 runs to 14 residues. CDR1 is KGHDR and CDR2 is SFDVKD in the germline V gene. DNA of the CDR3: TGTGCCACCGAACCTAGCGGGAGCACAGATACGCAGTATTTT. It is translated as CATEPSGSTDTQYF.

The V gene is TRBV30, the J gene TRBJ2-3, with a weak D call TRBD1 (7 bases). V shed 4 bases and J shed 3 bases, with 14 bases lying between them. CDR1 and CDR2 (germline): GTSNPN, SVGIG (reference sequence). The CDR3 runs to 14 residues. The CDR3 DNA follows: TGTGCCTGGAAGGAGGGGGCACGGACAGATACGCAGTATTTT. Translated, it gives CAWKEGARTDTQYF.

V is TRBV6-2 or TRBV6-3 and J is TRBJ2-7; 7 bases line up with TRBD2. After removal of 6 bases from V and 7 bases from J, the junction contained 6 bases not matched to a gene. Germline CDR1 and CDR2: MNHEY and SVGEGT. This CDR3 has 12 amino acids. The CDR3 DNA sequence: TGTGCCAGCAGCCGGACTAGTTGGGAGCAGTACTTC. Translating gives CASSRTSWEQYF.

The CDR3 spells CASSFSLLAGGDTQYF. The CDR3 DNA follows: TGTGCCAGTAGTTTTTCCCTCCTAGCGGGAGGAGATACGCAGTATTTT. The rearrangement uses TRBV19 and TRBJ2-3; 11 bases align to TRBD2. J was trimmed by 5 bases and V by 5 bases; bases with no gene match: 9. CDR3 length equals 16 residues. CDR1 and CDR2 (germline): LNHDA, SQIVND (reference sequence). The full variable domain, completed using reference TRBV19 and TRBJ2-3, is DGGITQSPKYLFRKEGQNVTLSCEQNLNHDAMYWYRQDPGQGLRLIYYSQIVNDFQKGDIAEGYSVSREKKESFPLTVTSAQKNPTAFYLCASSFSLLAGGDTQYFGPGTRLTVL.

This chain connects TRBV5-1 to TRBJ2-4, with 7 nucleotides matching TRBD1. Per the germline V gene, CDR1 is SGHRS and CDR2 is YFSETQ. The V segment lost 5 bases and the J segment 6 bases; nucleotides outside the gene matches: 11. CDR3 size: 15 residues. The CDR3 spells CASRRATGSLNIQYF. CDR3 bases: TGCGCCAGCAGGAGAGCGACAGGGAGCTTAAACATTCAGTACTTC.

The sample holds many counts of this clone. The same CDR3 is also encoded by other DNA sequences in this sample. J is TRBJ2-1 and V is TRBV11-3; TRBD2 matches 7 bases. The CDR3 loop spans 15 amino acids. From germline, CDR1 is SGHNT and CDR2 YENEEA. J lost 2 bases, V lost 9 bases, and 10 bases had no gene match. The CDR3 nucleotides read TGTGCCAGTTCCCCCTCCGGGACTACCTACAATGAGCAGTTCTTC. Protein sequence: CASSPSGTTYNEQFF.

This clone was seen many times. This sequence joins TRBV19 and TRBJ1-5; the D gene is possibly TRBD1 (6 bases). V was cut by 5 bases and J by 4 bases, with 15 bases left in between. This CDR3 spans 15 amino acids. Germline-derived CDR1 and CDR2 are LNHDA and SQIVND (reference sequence). As DNA, the CDR3 is TGTGCCAGTAGTCCCAGGGGTCTGGGTAATCAGCCCCAGCATTTT. Amino acids: CASSPRGLGNQPQHF.